These 5 T cell receptor beta chains were sequenced from one sample in a study of blood T cell repertoires in COVID-19. Sequencing used immunoSEQ multiplex PCR; TCRdb keeps in-frame clones, though not all of them. The table has about 130,000 clones, more than 75% seen once. Sequencing was performed on peripheral blood. These receptors were collected from an older woman with COVID-19, enrolled during active disease.

The rearrangement uses TRBV2 and TRBJ2-1; D remains ambiguous. Germline V gene data show CDR1 as SNHLY and CDR2 as FYNNEI. The CDR3 runs 13 residues. Trimming cost V 0 bases and J 12 bases, with 12 bases left between them. The CDR3 sequence is CASSEAPRIRQFF. Written as DNA, the CDR3 is TGTGCCAGCAGTGAAGCCCCCCGAATCAGGCAGTTCTTC.

CDR3: CASSPGTGSTDTQYF. CDR3 nucleotide sequence: TGTGCCAGCAGCCCCGGGACAGGGTCCACAGATACGCAGTATTTT. The chain joins TRBV27 to TRBJ2-3; 9 bases are a match to TRBD1. CDR1 and CDR2 from the germline V gene are MNHEY and SMNVEV (reference sequence). J was trimmed by 2 bases and V by 6 bases; bases with no gene match: 6. The CDR3 is 15 residues long.

In regard to this clone: A read error may produce the germline difference seen at one junction end. This rearrangement joins TRBV11-2 to TRBJ1-3; D gene unclear. This CDR3 is 15 amino acids long. The germline CDR1 and CDR2 sequences are SGHAT and FQNNGV. Here the CDR3 reads CASSLDGAGGDTIYF. The CDR3, as DNA: TGTGCCAGCAGCTTAGATGGAGCCGGTGGAGACACCATATATTTT.

V and J are TRBV6-6 and TRBJ1-4, with no clear D. This CDR3 spans 14 amino acids. Germline V gives CDR1 MNHNY, CDR2 SVGAGI (reference sequence). The V end was cut by 4 bases, the J end by 4 bases, with 10 bases between. CDR3 loop: CASSSRRNNEKLFF. CDR3 coding DNA: TGTGCCAGCAGTTCCCGGAGAAATAATGAAAAACTGTTTTTT.

This rearrangement joins TRBV18 to TRBJ1-6; D unclear. V gave up 4 bases and J gave up 7 bases, with 20 bases separating them. The CDR3 is made up of 17 amino acids. Germline V CDR1 and CDR2: KGHSH, LQKENI. The CDR3 sequence is CASSQTAFLGRNSPLHF. DNA for the CDR3: TGTGCCAGCTCACAAACAGCTTTCCTGGGCCGGAATTCACCCCTCCACTTT.